This T cell receptor beta chain was found in a study of T-cell reconstitution after alpha-beta-depleted transplantation in children. Regarding the study as a whole: Diversity and T-cell counts at one year after transplant derived mostly from new T cells. Reportedly, roughly two months post-transplant, alpha-beta T cells arose from several hundred expanded graft clones. Certain patients had high TCRbeta diversity at day 60, and it came from recipient T cells and thymic progenitors that survived.

CDR3 length: 17 amino acids. V was cut by 5 bases and J by 0 bases, with 20 bases left in between. CDR1 and CDR2 (germline): SGHVS, FNYEAQ. This clonotype was found a few times. Its antigen is not known. The TCRbeta library incorporated unique molecular identifiers. MiXCR, applied by TCRdb to the PCR reads, yields one record per CDR3 protein. Here the sample spans some 120,000 distinct CDR3 sequences, 10% being singletons. The chain recombines TRBV7-6 with TRBJ2-7, with D possibly TRBD2 on 5 matching bases. The TCR originated in a boy younger than 10 with acute lymphoblastic leukemia, due to receive a stem cell transplant. The sequencing here drew on PBMCs, taken before TCRalphabeta/CD19-depleted stem cell transplant. CDR3 in amino acids: CASSPNLSRRSSYEQYF. In DNA, the CDR3 is TGTGCCAGCAGCCCTAACCTTTCGAGGAGGAGCTCCTACGAGCAGTACTTC.